This T cell receptor beta chain came from a study of CD8 T cells in ankylosing spondylitis. V lost 3 bases and J lost 10; bases outside the gene matches: 7. CDR3 length: 13 amino acids. This clonotype has at least ten counts. Using its own MiXCR run on the 5' RACE reads, TCRdb lists one record per CDR3 protein. The sample shows approximately 88,000 distinct CDR3 sequences, around 9.4% of them seen only once. V usage is TRBV12-3 or TRBV12-4 and J usage is TRBJ2-3, with TRBD2 identical over 7 bases. Sample: blood, either unsorted or a sorted T cell fraction (not recorded which). This sequence was found in a male donor with ankylosing spondylitis or in good health (not recorded which). Written as DNA, the CDR3 is TGTGCCAGCAGTTTCATAGGGACTACGGCGCAGTATTTT. Residues: CASSFIGTTAQYF.